This T cell receptor beta chain was identified in a study of CD8+CD57+ T cells in acquired aplastic anemia. Study details: Mean yield of DNA from sorted CD4+ and CD8+ cells was 3.2 ug.

Study observations and caveats: The CD8+ Simpson's diversity of patients and controls was not significantly different.

An expansion of CD8+CD57+ cells by flow cytometry had been shown in patients chosen for sequencing. A word on this clonotype: Its antigen is as yet unknown.

Both TCR beta VDJ combination and CDR3 sequence profiling were carried out. Genomic DNA was the template for this profiling. Each CDR3 protein is one row after TCRdb ran MiXCR on the reads. The table records more than 150,000 distinct CDR3 sequences, approximately 48% of them present only once. Germline CDR1 LNHNV, CDR2 YYDKDF (reference sequence). There are 15 residues in the CDR3. Trimming pared 1 base from V and 8 bases from J, leaving 15 bases between. The sequencing input was sorted CD4+, CD8+, or CD8+CD57+ T cells (not recorded which) from PBMCs. The receptor was derived from a human donor with aplastic anemia. The chain combines TRBV15 with TRBJ2-1; a possible D gene is TRBD2 (6 bases). CDR3 DNA: TGTGCCACCAGCAGAGGGTCCGGTTGGGGGGATGAGCAGTTCTTC. Encoded protein: CATSRGSGWGDEQFF.